This T cell receptor beta chain was retrieved from a study of blood T cell repertoires in COVID-19. Across the study: The United States, Italy and Spain were the sources of the acute and convalescent COVID-19 samples. T cells, B-cell-depleted T cells, or PBMCs provided the cDNA or gDNA that served as material.

As originally analysed: Amplifying reference gene primers gave estimates of nucleated cell counts. Assay used: immunoSEQ multiplex PCR; TCRdb lists only in-frame clones, some missing. The DNA gave D and trimming, while V, J and clone size come from that table. There are 50,000 to 75,000 clones in the sample; approximately 79% occur only once, and about 20% lies in the top ten. This clone was counted once. The V gene's germline CDR1 is MGHDK and CDR2 SYGVNS. CDR3 size: 16 residues. V was clipped by 1 base and J by 5 bases; unmatched bases: 7. The sequence was obtained from a woman of 80 years or more with active or convalescent COVID-19. Sample: peripheral blood. The chain uses TRBV25-1 and TRBJ2-2; the match to TRBD1 covers 7 bases. The CDR3 reads CASSESWQGVTGELFF. In nucleotides, the CDR3 is TGTGCCAGCAGTGAATCCTGGCAGGGGGTTACCGGGGAGCTGTTTTTT.